A selection of T cell receptor beta chains follows, all from one sample in a study of human T cells and chemical hapten exposure. TCRdb called the RACE reads again in MiXCR, with one record for every CDR3 protein. The profile covers a few hundred thousand distinct CDR3 sequences, with nearly 6.5% appearing a single time and more than 5.5% taken by the ten largest. The specimen comprised whole blood, sampled in connection with sensitization to the hapten diphenylcyclopropenone (DPC). Receptor source: a young woman with alopecia areata. Some clones in this sample may be carry-over from other donors' samples. CDR3s include the opening cysteine and the closing phenylalanine or tryptophan. D genes are given only for firm matches. Only some rows state a clone size, as once, few, many or a class for expanded clones.

clone size: .
V gene: TRBV6-2/TRBV6-3
J gene: TRBJ2-3
D gene: .
CDR3 protein: CASRHGMSTDTQYF
CDR3 DNA: TGTGCCAGCAGACACGGTATGAGCACAGATACGCAGTATTTT

clone size: many
V gene: TRBV3-1
J gene: TRBJ2-5
D gene: .
CDR3 protein: CASSQSFSGRQETQYF
CDR3 DNA: TGTGCCAGCAGCCAATCATTTTCGGGCAGGCAGGAGACCCAGTACTTC

clone size: many
V gene: TRBV15
J gene: TRBJ1-5
D gene: .
CDR3 protein: CATSREHNQPQHF
CDR3 DNA: TGTGCCACCAGCAGAGAACACAATCAGCCCCAGCATTTT

clone size: .
V gene: TRBV7-7
J gene: TRBJ2-1
D gene: .
CDR3 protein: CASSLSGSAYNEQFF
CDR3 DNA: TGTGCTAGCAGCTTATCAGGATCGGCCTACAATGAGCAGTTCTTC

clone size: many
V gene: TRBV2
J gene: TRBJ2-4
D gene: TRBD1
CDR3 protein: CASREGTGTKNIQYF
CDR3 DNA: TGTGCCAGCAGGGAAGGGACAGGGACTAAAAACATTCAGTACTTC

clone size: .
V gene: TRBV7-8
J gene: TRBJ1-1
D gene: .
CDR3 protein: CASSFGEGRAFF
CDR3 DNA: TGTGCCAGCAGCTTTGGGGAGGGGAGAGCTTTCTTT

clone size: few
V gene: TRBV27
J gene: TRBJ2-6
D gene: .
CDR3 protein: CATSRWGTSSGANVLTF
CDR3 DNA: TGTGCCACAAGCCGGTGGGGGACCAGCTCTGGGGCCAACGTCCTGACTTTC

clone size: many
V gene: TRBV6-2/TRBV6-3
J gene: TRBJ2-7
D gene: .
CDR3 protein: CASSYGHAYEQYF
CDR3 DNA: TGTGCCAGCAGTTACGGGCATGCCTACGAGCAGTACTTC

clone size: many
V gene: TRBV10-3
J gene: TRBJ2-5
D gene: TRBD1
CDR3 protein: CAIGGGTEETQYF
CDR3 DNA: TGTGCCATCGGGGGTGGGACAGAAGAGACCCAGTACTTC

clone size: few
V gene: TRBV5-1
J gene: TRBJ2-5
D gene: .
CDR3 protein: CASSFSDQETQYF
CDR3 DNA: TGCGCCAGCAGCTTTTCCGACCAAGAGACCCAGTACTTC

clone size: many
V gene: TRBV9
J gene: TRBJ1-3
D gene: .
CDR3 protein: CASSVAQGGISGNTIYF
CDR3 DNA: TGTGCCAGCAGCGTAGCCCAGGGAGGGATCTCTGGAAACACCATATATTTT